The 18 T cell receptor beta chains in this list originate from one sample, sequenced in a study of beta chain features in type 1 diabetes (dated by TCRdb to 2017 to 2018). Library preparation used the immunoSEQ multiplex PCR assay. All of the isolated RNA was reverse transcribed with the High Capacity cDNA Reverse Transcription Kit, so expressed TCRB transcripts were sequenced. Drawn from immuneACCESS, this table holds only the in-frame rearrangements with V and J called that TCRdb kept. Clones are partly lost; checked studies trace under half to an unresolved V gene and leave the rest unexplained. The sample table lists 250,000 to 300,000 clones, about 7.8% of them with a count of one. More than 1% of the sample is in the top ten clones. The sample comprised central memory CD4+ T cells from blood. The receptors were gathered from a woman under 30 in good health.

Only a few counts were recorded for this clone. The chain is built from TRBV15 and TRBJ1-2; unclear D gene. The V gene's germline CDR1 is LNHNV and CDR2 YYDKDF (reference sequence). Trimming cost V 3 bases and J 1 base, with 9 bases left between them. The length of the CDR3 is 14 residues. CDR3 in DNA: TGTGCCACCAGCAGGGTAGGGATTAACTATGGCTACACCTTC. Residues: CATSRVGINYGYTF.

The table lists this clone with many counts. The same CDR3 can be traced to other DNA sequences in this sample. J is TRBJ2-5 and V is TRBV7-3, with D tentatively TRBD2 (6 bases). The CDR3 length is 13 residues. The germline V gene encodes CDR1 SGHTA and CDR2 FQGTGA. V lost 1 base, J lost 3 bases, and 6 bases lay in between. The CDR3 reads CASSLRREETQYF. The CDR3 DNA sequence: TGTGCCAGCAGCTTAAGGAGGGAAGAGACCCAGTACTTC.

In its sample, this clone was seen a few times. The chain combines TRBV7-2 with TRBJ2-7, with D possibly matching TRBD1 (6 bases). This CDR3 comprises 13 residues. Germline V gene lookup returns CDR1 SGHTA and CDR2 FQGNSA. The ends were cut back, 5 bases at V and 2 bases at J, with 10 bases in the middle. The CDR3 DNA reads as TGTGCCAGCAGCCACAGGGATACCTACGAGCAGTACTTC. It translates to CASSHRDTYEQYF.

The gene calls are TRBV7-2 and TRBJ2-5, with D perhaps TRBD2 (6 bases). This CDR3 is built from 16 residues. The germline V gene encodes CDR1 SGHTA and CDR2 FQGNSA. Trimming pared 1 base from V and 7 bases from J, leaving 19 bases between. The CDR3 DNA reads TGTGCCAGCAGCTTAGATGGTACTACAGTCGGGAGGACCCAGTACTTC. This sequence encodes CASSLDGTTVGRTQYF.

J is TRBJ2-3 and V is TRBV9; D ambiguous. The CDR3 runs 13 residues. Trimming removed 1 base from V and 3 bases from J, with 6 bases in between. Germline V lookup: CDR1 SGDLS, CDR2 YYNGEE. CDR3 DNA sequence: TGTGCCAGCAGCGTAAGAATGACAGATACGCAGTATTTT. It encodes CASSVRMTDTQYF.

This clone has a handful of counts. The chain couples TRBV6-1 to TRBJ1-4; possible D gene TRBD1, 6 bases. Germline CDR1 is MNHNS and CDR2 is SASEGT. The germline V and J ends were trimmed by 3 bases and 5 bases, with 16 bases remaining between them. CDR3 length: 16 amino acids. This chain's CDR3 is CASSDPRGAGNEKLFF. The CDR3, as DNA: TGTGCCAGCAGTGACCCGCGGGGGGCGGGGAATGAAAAACTGTTTTTT.

This chain links TRBV7-2 with TRBJ2-3; D gene uncertain. The CDR3 loop spans 12 amino acids. Per germline, CDR1 SGHTA and CDR2 FQGNSA. V shed 4 bases and J shed 4 bases, with 6 bases lying between them. The CDR3 spells CASSSEADTQYF. The CDR3 DNA is TGTGCCAGCAGCTCCGAGGCAGATACGCAGTATTTT. The complete variable domain, with remaining parts taken from reference TRBV7-2 and TRBJ2-3, reads GAGVSQSPSNKVTEKGKDVELRCDPISGHTALYWYRQSLGQGLEFLIYFQGNSAPDKSGLPSDRFSAERTGGSVSTLTIQRTQQEDSAVYLCASSSEADTQYFGPGTRLTVL.

The rearrangement links TRBV6-5 to TRBJ2-7, with 13 bases that match TRBD2. This CDR3 region has 14 residues. Germline CDR1 is MNHEY and CDR2 is SVGAGI. The V and J ends lost 4 bases and 11 bases, in that order; junction bases with no gene match: 8. CDR3 in amino acids: CASSSRTSGGWKYV. CDR3 bases: TGTGCCAGCAGTTCCCGGACTAGCGGGGGTTGGAAGTACGTC.

This clone turned up a few times. This sequence joins TRBV4-2 and TRBJ1-6, with D maybe TRBD1 (6 bases). The germline V gene encodes CDR1 LGHNA and CDR2 YNFKEQ. This CDR3 has 15 residues. Trimming took 4 bases from V and 7 from J, leaving 14 bases between them. CDR3 amino acids: CASSLGGQTNSPLHF. As DNA, the CDR3 is TGTGCCAGCAGCCTAGGAGGACAGACGAATTCACCCCTCCACTTT.

This clone was counted at least ten times. The rearrangement links TRBV30 to TRBJ2-5; D might be TRBD1 (6 bases). Trimming left V 5 bases short and J 5 bases short, with 9 bases between. CDR1 is GTSNPN and CDR2 is SVGIG in the germline V gene (reference sequence). CDR3 size: 11 residues. CDR3 sequence: CAWGQGETQYF. DNA of the CDR3: TGTGCCTGGGGGCAGGGGGAGACCCAGTACTTC. Filled out from reference TRBV30 and TRBJ2-5, the complete variable domain reads SQTIHQWPATLVQPVGSPLSLECTVEGTSNPNLYWYRQAAGRGLQLLFYSVGIGQISSEVPQNLSASRPQDRQFILSSKKLLLSDSGFYLCAWGQGETQYFGPGTRLLVL.

The rearrangement links TRBV5-6 to TRBJ2-5; 9 nucleotides match TRBD2. Trimming cost V 2 bases and J 7 bases; bases outside gene matches: 9. Germline V gene lookup returns CDR1 SGHDT and CDR2 YYEEEE. The CDR3 is 15 residues long. For the CDR3, the DNA is TGTGCCAGCAGCTTAGTTAGCGGGAGTGAGAGGACCCAGTACTTC. This translates into CASSLVSGSERTQYF.

V usage is TRBV6-5 and J usage is TRBJ2-5; unclear D gene. The J call may be in error: the DNA end matches TRBJ2-7 better. Germline lookup yields CDR1 MNHEY and CDR2 SVGAGI. The CDR3 contains 13 residues. CDR3 nucleotides: TGTGCCAGCGCTTTGTCGTTGACCTACGAGCAGTACTTC. Amino acids: CASALSLTYEQYF.

This sequence joins TRBV13 and TRBJ2-7, with D hard to call. The CDR3 loop spans 12 amino acids. V was clipped by 3 bases and J by 2 bases, with 5 bases between them. Germline assignment: CDR1 PRHDT and CDR2 FYEKMQ (reference sequence). The CDR3 DNA sequence: TGTGCCAGCAGCTTCTCCACCTACGAGCAGTACTTC. Translation gives CASSFSTYEQYF.

The chain has TRBV28 and TRBJ1-5, with 10 nucleotides matching TRBD1. The length of the CDR3 is 16 residues. The ends lost 4 bases at V and 3 bases at J; junction bases unmatched: 6. Germline V gives CDR1 MDHEN, CDR2 SYDVKM. This CDR3 reads CASSSPGQGSNQPQHF. DNA of the CDR3: TGTGCCAGCAGTTCCCCGGGACAGGGGTCCAATCAGCCCCAGCATTTT. Full variable domain (rest looked up from reference TRBV28 and TRBJ1-5): DVKVTQSSRYLVKRTGEKVFLECVQDMDHENMFWYRQDPGLGLRLIYFSYDVKMKEKGDIPEGYSVSREKKERFSLILESASTNQTSMYLCASSSPGQGSNQPQHFGDGTRLSIL.

The chain uses TRBV2 and TRBJ1-6; D call uncertain. Germline values: CDR1 SNHLY, CDR2 FYNNEI. The CDR3 totals 13 residues. Trimming stripped 2 bases from V and 10 bases from J, with 9 bases between. The CDR3 spells CASSENGESPLHF. The CDR3 nucleotides read TGTGCCAGCAGTGAAAACGGGGAATCACCCCTCCACTTT.

The V gene is TRBV30, the J gene TRBJ2-1, with D uncertain. Germline loops: CDR1 GTSNPN, CDR2 SVGIG (reference sequence). This CDR3 region has 12 residues. Trimming cost V 4 bases and J 8 bases, with 12 bases left between them. The CDR3, as DNA: TGTGCCTGGAAAGGACGGATCCATGAGCAGTTCTTC. Encoded protein: CAWKGRIHEQFF.

V and J are TRBV6-6 and TRBJ1-1; 8 bases are a match to TRBD1. The V and J ends lost 5 bases and 0 bases, in that order; junction bases with no gene match: 2. The length of the CDR3 is 14 residues. Germline loops: CDR1 MNHNY, CDR2 SVGAGI (reference sequence). The CDR3 is CASSLDRVNTEAFF. CDR3 in DNA: TGTGCCAGCAGTCTGGACAGGGTGAACACTGAAGCTTTCTTT.

This clone was counted a few times. Germline and junction disagree at one end, which may indicate a read error. The J gene is TRBJ2-2, the V gene TRBV7-7; 8 nucleotides agree with TRBD1. The CDR3 runs 16 residues. Germline V gene sequence: CDR1 SSHAT, CDR2 FNYEAQ (reference sequence). The CDR3 reads CASSLFGTGGTGELFF. CDR3 in DNA: TGTGCTAGCAGCTTATTCGGTACAGGGGGCACCGGGGAGCTGTTTTTT. Using reference TRBV7-7 and TRBJ2-2 for the parts outside the CDR3, the full variable domain is GAGVSQSPRYKVTKRGQDVTLRCDPISSHATLYWYQQALGQGPEFLTYFNYEAQPDKSGLPSDRFSAERPEGSISTLTIQRTEQRDSAMYRCASSLFGTGGTGELFFGEGSRLTVL.